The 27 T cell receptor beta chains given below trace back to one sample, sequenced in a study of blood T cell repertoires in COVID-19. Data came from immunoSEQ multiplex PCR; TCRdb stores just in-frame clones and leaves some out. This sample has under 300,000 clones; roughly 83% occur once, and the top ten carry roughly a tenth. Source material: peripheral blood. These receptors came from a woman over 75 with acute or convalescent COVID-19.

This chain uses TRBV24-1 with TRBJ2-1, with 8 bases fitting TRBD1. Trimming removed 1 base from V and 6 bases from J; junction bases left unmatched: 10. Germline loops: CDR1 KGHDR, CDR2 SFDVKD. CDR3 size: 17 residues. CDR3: CATSDLGSGGPFNEQFF. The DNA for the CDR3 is TGTGCCACCAGTGATTTAGGCTCAGGGGGCCCCTTCAATGAGCAGTTCTTC.

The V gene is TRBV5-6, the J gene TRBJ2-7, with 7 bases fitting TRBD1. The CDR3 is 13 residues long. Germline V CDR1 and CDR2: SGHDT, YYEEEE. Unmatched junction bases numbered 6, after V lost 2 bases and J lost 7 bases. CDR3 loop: CASSLWDRREQYF. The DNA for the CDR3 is TGTGCCAGCAGCTTATGGGACAGAAGGGAGCAGTACTTC.

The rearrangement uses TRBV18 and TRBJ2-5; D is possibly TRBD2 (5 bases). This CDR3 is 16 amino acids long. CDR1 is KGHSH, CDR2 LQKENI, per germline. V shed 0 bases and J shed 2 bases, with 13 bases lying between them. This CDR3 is CASSPPSPGVQETQYF. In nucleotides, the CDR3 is TGTGCCAGCTCACCACCTAGCCCCGGGGTACAAGAGACCCAGTACTTC.

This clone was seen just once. In DNA form, the CDR3 reads TGTGCCAGCAGCGTAGGCCCCCCAACACCGACAGGGGGCAGCTCCTACGAGCAGTACTTC. Amino acids: CASSVGPPTPTGGSSYEQYF. The V call is TRBV9, the J call TRBJ2-7; 10 bases line up with TRBD1. CDR3 size: 20 residues. V trimming: 0 bases; J trimming: 0 bases; junction bases outside the gene matches: 15. The V gene's germline CDR1 is SGDLS and CDR2 YYNGEE.

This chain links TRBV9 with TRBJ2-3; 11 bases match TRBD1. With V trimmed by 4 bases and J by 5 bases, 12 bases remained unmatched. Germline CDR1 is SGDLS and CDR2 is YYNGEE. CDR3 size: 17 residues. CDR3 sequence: CASSPRTDRGQIDTQYF. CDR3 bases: TGTGCCAGCAGCCCCCGAACGGACAGGGGGCAGATAGATACGCAGTATTTT.

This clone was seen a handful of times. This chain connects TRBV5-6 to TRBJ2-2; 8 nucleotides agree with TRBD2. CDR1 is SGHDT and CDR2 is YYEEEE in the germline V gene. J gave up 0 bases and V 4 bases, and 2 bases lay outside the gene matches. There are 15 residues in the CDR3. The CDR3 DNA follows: TGTGCCAGCAGCGCGGGGGGCCCGAACACCGGGGAGCTGTTTTTT. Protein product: CASSAGGPNTGELFF.

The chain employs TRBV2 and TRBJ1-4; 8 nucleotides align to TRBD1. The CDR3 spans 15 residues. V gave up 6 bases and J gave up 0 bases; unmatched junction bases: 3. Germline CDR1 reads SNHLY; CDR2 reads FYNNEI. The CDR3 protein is CASRAGGTTNEKLFF. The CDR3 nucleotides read TGTGCCAGCAGAGCAGGGGGCACAACTAATGAAAAACTGTTTTTT.

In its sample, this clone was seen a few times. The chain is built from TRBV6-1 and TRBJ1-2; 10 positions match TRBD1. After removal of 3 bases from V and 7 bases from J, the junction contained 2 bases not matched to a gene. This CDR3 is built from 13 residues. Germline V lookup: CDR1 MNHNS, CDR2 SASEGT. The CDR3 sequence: CASSDDRGPGYTF. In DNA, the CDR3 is TGTGCCAGCAGTGACGACAGGGGGCCTGGCTACACCTTC.

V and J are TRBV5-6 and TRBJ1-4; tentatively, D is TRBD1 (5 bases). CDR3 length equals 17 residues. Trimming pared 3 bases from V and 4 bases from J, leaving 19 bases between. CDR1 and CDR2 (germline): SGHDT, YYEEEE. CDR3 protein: CASSWAGKGTINEKLFF. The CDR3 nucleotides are TGTGCCAGCAGCTGGGCCGGGAAAGGGACTATTAATGAAAAACTGTTTTTT.

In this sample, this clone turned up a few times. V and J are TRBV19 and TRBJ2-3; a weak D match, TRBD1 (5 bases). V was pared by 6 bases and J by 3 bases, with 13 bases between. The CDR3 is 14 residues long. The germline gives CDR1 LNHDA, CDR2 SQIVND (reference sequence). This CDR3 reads CASRSRQGTDTQYF. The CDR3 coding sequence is TGTGCCAGTAGAAGTCGGCAGGGAACAGATACGCAGTATTTT.

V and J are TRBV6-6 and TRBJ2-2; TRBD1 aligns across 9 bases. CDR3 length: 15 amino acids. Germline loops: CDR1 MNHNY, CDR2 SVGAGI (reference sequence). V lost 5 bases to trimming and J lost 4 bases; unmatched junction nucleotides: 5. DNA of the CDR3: TGTGCCAGCAGTACGGGACAGGGAAGCACCGGGGAGCTGTTTTTT. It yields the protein CASSTGQGSTGELFF.

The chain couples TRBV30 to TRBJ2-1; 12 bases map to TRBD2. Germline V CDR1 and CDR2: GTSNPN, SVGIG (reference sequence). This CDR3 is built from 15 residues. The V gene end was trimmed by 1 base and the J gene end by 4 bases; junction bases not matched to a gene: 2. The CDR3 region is CAWSGTSGGYNEQFF. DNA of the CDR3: TGTGCCTGGAGTGGCACTAGCGGGGGGTACAATGAGCAGTTCTTC.

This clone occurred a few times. CDR3 DNA: TGTGCCAGCAGCTTGGACAGGAACACCGGGGAGCTGTTTTTT. Translation: CASSLDRNTGELFF. The rearrangement links TRBV5-4 to TRBJ2-2; unclear D gene. CDR1 SGHNT and CDR2 YYREEE come from the germline V gene (reference sequence). The V end lost 0 bases, the J end lost 1 base, and 4 bases lay between the germline ends. The CDR3 runs to 14 residues. Based on the CDR3 plus reference TRBV5-4 and TRBJ2-2, the full variable domain is ETGVTQSPTHLIKTRGQQVTLRCSSQSGHNTVSWYQQALGQGPQFIFQYYREEENGRGNFPPRFSGLQFPNYSSELNVNALELDDSALYLCASSLDRNTGELFFGEGSRLTVL.

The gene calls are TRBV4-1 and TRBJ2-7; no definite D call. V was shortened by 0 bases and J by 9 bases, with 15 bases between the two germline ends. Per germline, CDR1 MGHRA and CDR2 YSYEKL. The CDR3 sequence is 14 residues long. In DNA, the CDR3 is TGCGCCAGCAGCCAAGATCGAGTCAGAGGCGGGCAGTACTTC. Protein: CASSQDRVRGGQYF.

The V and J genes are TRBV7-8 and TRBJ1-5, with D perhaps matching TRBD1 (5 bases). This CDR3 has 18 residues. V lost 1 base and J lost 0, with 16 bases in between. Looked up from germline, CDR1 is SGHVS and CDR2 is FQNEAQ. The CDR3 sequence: CASSLEGRVVYSNQPQHF. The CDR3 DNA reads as TGTGCCAGCAGCTTAGAAGGCAGGGTGGTATATAGCAATCAGCCCCAGCATTTT.

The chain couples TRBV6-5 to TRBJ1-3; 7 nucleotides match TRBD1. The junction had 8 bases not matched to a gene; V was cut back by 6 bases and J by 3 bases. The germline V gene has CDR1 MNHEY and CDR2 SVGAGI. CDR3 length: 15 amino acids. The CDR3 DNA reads TGTGCCAGCAGGAGACAGGGCCCAAATGGAAACACCATATATTTT. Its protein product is CASRRQGPNGNTIYF.

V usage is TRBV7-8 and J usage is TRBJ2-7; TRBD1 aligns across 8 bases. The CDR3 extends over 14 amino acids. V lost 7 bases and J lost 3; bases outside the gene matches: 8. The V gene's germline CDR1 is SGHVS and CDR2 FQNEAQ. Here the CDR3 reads CASNPQGAIYEQYF. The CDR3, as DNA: TGTGCCAGCAATCCCCAGGGGGCGATCTACGAGCAGTACTTC.

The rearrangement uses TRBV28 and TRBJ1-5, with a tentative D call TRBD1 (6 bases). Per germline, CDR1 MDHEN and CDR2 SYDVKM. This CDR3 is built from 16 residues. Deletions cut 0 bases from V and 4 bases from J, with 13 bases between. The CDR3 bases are TGTGCCAGCAGTTTATGGGGAGGGACAAGAAATCAGCCCCAGCATTTT. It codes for CASSLWGGTRNQPQHF.

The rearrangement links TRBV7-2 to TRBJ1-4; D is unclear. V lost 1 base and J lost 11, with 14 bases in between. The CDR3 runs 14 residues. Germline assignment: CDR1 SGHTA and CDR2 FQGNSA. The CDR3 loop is CASSLGPPRWKLFF. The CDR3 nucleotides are TGTGCCAGCAGCTTAGGTCCCCCACGGTGGAAACTGTTTTTT.

The CDR3 reads CASSEARTVHQPQHF. CDR3 sequence (DNA): TGTGCCAGCAGTGAAGCGAGGACAGTGCATCAGCCCCAGCATTTT. This chain uses TRBV6-1 with TRBJ1-5, with a weak D call TRBD1 (6 bases). V was pared by 0 bases and J by 5 bases, with 11 bases between. This CDR3 is 15 amino acids long. CDR1 and CDR2 (germline): MNHNS, SASEGT.

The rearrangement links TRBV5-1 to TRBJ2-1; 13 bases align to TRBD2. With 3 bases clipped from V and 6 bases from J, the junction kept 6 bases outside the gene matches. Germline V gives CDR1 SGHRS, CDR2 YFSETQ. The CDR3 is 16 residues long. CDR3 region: CASSSKTSGGLNEQFF. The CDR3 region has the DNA TGCGCCAGCAGCTCAAAGACTAGCGGGGGGCTCAATGAGCAGTTCTTC.

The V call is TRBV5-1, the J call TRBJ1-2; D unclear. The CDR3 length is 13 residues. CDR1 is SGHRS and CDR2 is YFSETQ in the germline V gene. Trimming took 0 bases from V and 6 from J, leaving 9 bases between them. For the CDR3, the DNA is TGCGCCAGCAGCTTGGACGGGAACGATGGCTACACCTTC. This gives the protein CASSLDGNDGYTF.

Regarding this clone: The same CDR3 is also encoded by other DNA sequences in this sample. The CDR3 DNA reads as TGTGCCAGCAGTTCCGACAGGGGGAGGCAGCCCCAGCATTTT. Residues: CASSSDRGRQPQHF. The V call is TRBV28, the J call TRBJ1-5, with 9 bases matching TRBD1. The CDR3 covers 14 residues. V lost 4 bases to trimming and J lost 7 bases; unmatched junction nucleotides: 5. From germline, CDR1 is MDHEN and CDR2 SYDVKM.

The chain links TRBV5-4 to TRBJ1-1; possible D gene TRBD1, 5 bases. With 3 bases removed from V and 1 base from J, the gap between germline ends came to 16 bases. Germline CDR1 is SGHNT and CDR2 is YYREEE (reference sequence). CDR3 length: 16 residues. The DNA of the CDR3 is TGTGCCAGCAGCTACCCAGGGTTGGGGCCGAACACTGAAGCTTTCTTT. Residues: CASSYPGLGPNTEAFF.

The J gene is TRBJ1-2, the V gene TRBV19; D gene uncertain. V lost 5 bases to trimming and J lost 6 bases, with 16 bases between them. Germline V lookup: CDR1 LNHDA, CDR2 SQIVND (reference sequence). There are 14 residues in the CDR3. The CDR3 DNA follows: TGTGCCAGTAGTTCGTCCGGGGAGGTGGATGGCTACACCTTC. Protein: CASSSSGEVDGYTF.

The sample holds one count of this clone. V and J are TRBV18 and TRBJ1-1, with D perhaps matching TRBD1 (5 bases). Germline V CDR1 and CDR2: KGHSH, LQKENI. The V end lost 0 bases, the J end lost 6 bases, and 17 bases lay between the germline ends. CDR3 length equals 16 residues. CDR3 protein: CASSPPTVPRGSEAFF. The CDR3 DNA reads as TGTGCCAGCTCACCACCGACAGTACCGCGGGGCTCTGAAGCTTTCTTT.

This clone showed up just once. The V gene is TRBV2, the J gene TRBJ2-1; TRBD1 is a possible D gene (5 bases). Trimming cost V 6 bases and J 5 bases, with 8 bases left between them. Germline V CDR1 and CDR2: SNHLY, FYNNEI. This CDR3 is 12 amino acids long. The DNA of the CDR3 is TGTGCCAGCAGCCAAGGGGACAATGAGCAGTTCTTC. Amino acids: CASSQGDNEQFF.